The clone carrying this TCR beta chain was seen a handful of times. The entry originates in a study of blood T cell repertoires in COVID-19. Overall study context: T cells, B-cell-depleted T cells, or PBMCs provided the cDNA or gDNA that served as material.

The Seattle patients, enrolled during active infection, were followed longitudinally. Measured with immunoSEQ multiplex PCR; TCRdb has only the in-frame clones, and not every one. The sample contains 200,000 to 250,000 clones, roughly four fifths of which appear only once. The V and J ends lost 6 bases and 0 bases respectively, with 8 bases between them. CDR1 and CDR2 (germline): SGHTA, FQGNSA. The CDR3 is 13 amino acids. The TCR sequence derives from a woman older than 75 with COVID-19, enrolled during active disease. V gene TRBV7-2 combines with J gene TRBJ1-1; no clear D gene. The sequencing sample was made of peripheral blood. The CDR3 region has the DNA TGTGCCAGCAGGACAACAGTGAACACTGAAGCTTTCTTT. It translates to CASRTTVNTEAFF.